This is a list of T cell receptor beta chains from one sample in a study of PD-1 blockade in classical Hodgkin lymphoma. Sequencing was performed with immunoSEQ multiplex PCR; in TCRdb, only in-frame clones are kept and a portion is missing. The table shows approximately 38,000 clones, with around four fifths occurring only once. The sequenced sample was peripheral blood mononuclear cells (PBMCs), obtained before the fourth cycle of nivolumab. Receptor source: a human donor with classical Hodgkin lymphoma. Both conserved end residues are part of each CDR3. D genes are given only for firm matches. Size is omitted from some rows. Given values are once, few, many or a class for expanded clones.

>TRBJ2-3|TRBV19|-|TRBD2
TGTGCCAGTAGTATATATGGGACTAGCGGGCGGGGTGAGCAGTATTTT
CASSIYGTSGRGEQYF
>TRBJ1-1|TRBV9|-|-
TGTGCCAGCAGCGTAATTTCGGAGAACACTGAAGCTTTCTTT
CASSVISENTEAFF
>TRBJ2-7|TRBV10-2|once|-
TGCGCCAGCGGGAACAGGGCCGAGCAGTACTTC
CASGNRAEQYF
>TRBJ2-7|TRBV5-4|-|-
TGTGCCAGCAGCCAAAACATGGGGATTTGGGACTTC
CASSQNMGIWDF
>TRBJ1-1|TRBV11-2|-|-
TGTGCCAGCAGCGACCCACAGGGTTATCGGGAAGCTTTCTTT
CASSDPQGYREAFF
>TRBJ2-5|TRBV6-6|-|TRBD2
TGTGCCAGCAGCTCGACTAGCGGGGGGGGCAGAGAGACCCAGTACTTC
CASSSTSGGGRETQYF
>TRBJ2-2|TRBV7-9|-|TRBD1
TGTGCCAGCAGTCACGGGACAGGGATTCACGGGGAGCTGTTTTTT
CASSHGTGIHGELFF
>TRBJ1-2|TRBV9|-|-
TGTGCCAGCAGCGTAGATCTAGGGGTACATGGCTACACCTTC
CASSVDLGVHGYTF
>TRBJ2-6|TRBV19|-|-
TGTGCCAGTAGTCTCAGGATGTCTGGGGCCAACGTCCTGACTTTC
CASSLRMSGANVLTF
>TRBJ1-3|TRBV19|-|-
TGTGCCAGTACGGTTTTAGCTGGAAACACCATATATTTT
CASTVLAGNTIYF
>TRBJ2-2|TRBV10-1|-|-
TGCGCCAGCAGTGAGTCAAGACCCTTAAGTCACGGGGAGCTGTTTTTT
CASSESRPLSHGELFF
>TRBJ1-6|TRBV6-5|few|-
TGTGCCAGCACCAAGGCGGTGGGTTCACCCCTCCACTTT
CASTKAVGSPLHF
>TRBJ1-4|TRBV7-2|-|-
TGTGCCAGCAGCTTAGGGGACGGAGTTCCAACTAATGAAAAACTGTTTTTT
CASSLGDGVPTNEKLFF
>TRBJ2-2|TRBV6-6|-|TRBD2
TGTGCCAGCAGAGGACTAGCGGGGGTTAACACCGGGGAGCTGTTTTTT
CASRGLAGVNTGELFF
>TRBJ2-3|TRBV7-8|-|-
TGTGCCAGCAGCCCCCGGGGCCCGCCTTGGTATTTT
CASSPRGPPWYF
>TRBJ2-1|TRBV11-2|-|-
TGTGCCAGCAGCTTAGGCTCCTACAATGAGCAGTTCTTC
CASSLGSYNEQFF
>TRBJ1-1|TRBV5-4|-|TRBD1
TGTGCCAGCAGCCCTAGGACAGGGATCGAAGCTTTCTTT
CASSPRTGIEAFF
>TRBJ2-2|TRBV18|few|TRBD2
TGTGCCAGCTCACCGCTAGCGGGGGGTTCCACCGGGGAGCTGTTTTTT
CASSPLAGGSTGELFF
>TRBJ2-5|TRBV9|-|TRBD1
TGTGCCAGCAGCGCAGGGGACAGAGAAGAAGAGACCCAGTACTTC
CASSAGDREEETQYF
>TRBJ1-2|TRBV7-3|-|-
TGTGCCAGCAGCCCGAGTACTACAGGGTATGGCTACACCTTC
CASSPSTTGYGYTF
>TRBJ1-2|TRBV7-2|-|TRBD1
TGTGCCAGCAGCTTCGGACAGGGTTCGGGGGGCTACACCTTC
CASSFGQGSGGYTF
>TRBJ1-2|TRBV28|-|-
TGTGCCAGCAGTTTGGTACAGGGTGGATATGGCTACACCTTC
CASSLVQGGYGYTF
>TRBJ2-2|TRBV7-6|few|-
TGTGCCAGCAGCTTATTTGCCGGGGAGCTGTTTTTT
CASSLFAGELFF
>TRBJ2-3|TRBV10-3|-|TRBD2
TGTGCCATCGCTGGGACTAGCGGGGGATGGACAGATACGCAGTATTTT
CAIAGTSGGWTDTQYF
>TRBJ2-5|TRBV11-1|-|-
TGTGCCAGCGGAGGGGGTTCTGAGACCCAGTACTTC
CASGGGSETQYF
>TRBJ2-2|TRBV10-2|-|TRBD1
TGCGCCGGTGGACAGGGATCGGCCGGGGAGCTGTTTTTT
CAGGQGSAGELFF
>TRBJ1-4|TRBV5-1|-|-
TGCGCCAGCAGCTTGGAACCGGCTGGGGGAAAACTGTTTTTT
CASSLEPAGGKLFF
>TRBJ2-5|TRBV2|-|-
TGTGCCAGTGCCCAAGCGGGAGAGACCCAGTACTTC
CASAQAGETQYF
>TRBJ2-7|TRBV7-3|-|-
TGTGCCAGCAGCGGGGGAGATACCTACGAGCAGTACTTC
CASSGGDTYEQYF
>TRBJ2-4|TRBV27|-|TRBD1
TGTGCCAGCAGCTACAGACAGGGGCTAAAAAACATTCAGTACTTC
CASSYRQGLKNIQYF
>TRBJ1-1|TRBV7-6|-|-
TGTGCCAGCAGCTGGAATGCCGGGAGGGACACTGAAGCTTTCTTT
CASSWNAGRDTEAFF
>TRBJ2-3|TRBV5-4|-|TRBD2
TGTGCCAGCAGCTTGGGGGGGGAGGGAGATACGCAGTATTTT
CASSLGGEGDTQYF
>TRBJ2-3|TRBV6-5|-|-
TGTGCCAGCAGTTTCTCTGCCAGCACAGATACGCAGTATTTT
CASSFSASTDTQYF
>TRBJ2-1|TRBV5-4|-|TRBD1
TGTGCCAGCAGCTCACAGGGACAGGCCTACAATGAGCAGTTCTTC
CASSSQGQAYNEQFF
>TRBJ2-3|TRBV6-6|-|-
TGTGCCAGCAGTTACGGGCGGGACAGCACAGATACGCAGTATTTT
CASSYGRDSTDTQYF
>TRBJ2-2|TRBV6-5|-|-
TGTGCCAGCAGTTACTCGTACAGGGACACCGGGGAGCTGTTTTTT
CASSYSYRDTGELFF
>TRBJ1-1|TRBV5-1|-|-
TGCGCCAGCAGCTTGGCGGGGAACACTGAAGCTTTCTTT
CASSLAGNTEAFF
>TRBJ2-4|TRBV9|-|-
TGTGCCAGCAGCGCCGATCCCGCCGGGGGGCTTAGGAACATTCAGTACTTC
CASSADPAGGLRNIQYF
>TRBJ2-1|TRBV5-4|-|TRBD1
TGTGCCAGCAGCTCCGGGACAGGGGACGTAATTTACAATGAGCAGTTCTTC
CASSSGTGDVIYNEQFF
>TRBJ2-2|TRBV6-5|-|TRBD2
TGTGCCAGCAGTTCTCGGGGGGAAGGAACCGGGGAGCTGTTTTTT
CASSSRGEGTGELFF
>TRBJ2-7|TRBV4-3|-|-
TGCGCCAGCAGCCTAACCTTCGCAGGGCACTACGAGCAGTACTTC
CASSLTFAGHYEQYF
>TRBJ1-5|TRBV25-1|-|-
TGTGCCAGCAGTGAAGGGGGGACCCAGCATTTT
CASSEGGTQHF
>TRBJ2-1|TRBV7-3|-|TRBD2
TGTGCCAGCAGCCATACTAGCGGGGGAAACAATGAGCAGTTCTTC
CASSHTSGGNNEQFF
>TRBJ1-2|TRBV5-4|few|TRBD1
TGTGCCAGCAGCCCCGGGGGTGCAGGGGGCGCTGGCTACACCTTC
CASSPGGAGGAGYTF
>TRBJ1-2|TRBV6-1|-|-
TGTGCCAGCAGTGATACGGGGGGGCGCGAGGGCTATGGCTACACCTTC
CASSDTGGREGYGYTF
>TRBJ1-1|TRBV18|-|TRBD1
TGTGCCAGCTCACTCCGGGACAGGGATTGGGGCACTGAAGCTTTCTTT
CASSLRDRDWGTEAFF
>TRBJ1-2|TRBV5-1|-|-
TGCGCCAGCAGCTTGGATGGGAGAGCTAACTATGGCTACACCTTC
CASSLDGRANYGYTF
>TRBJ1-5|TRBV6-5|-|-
TGTGCCAGCAGTTCCTTTCTCGGGCGCAGCAATCAGCCCCAGCATTTT
CASSSFLGRSNQPQHF
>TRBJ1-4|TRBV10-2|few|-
TGCGCCAGCAGAGGCGGGGTCCGTGGGGAAAAACTGTTTTTT
CASRGGVRGEKLFF
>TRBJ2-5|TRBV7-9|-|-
TGTGCCAGCAGCTTATCGGTACAGGAGGAAGGCCAGTACTTC
CASSLSVQEEGQYF
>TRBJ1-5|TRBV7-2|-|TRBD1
TGTGCCAGCAGCTTAGTGGGACAGGGCGGCAATCAGCCCCAGCATTTT
CASSLVGQGGNQPQHF
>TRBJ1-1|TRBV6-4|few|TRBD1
TGTGCCAGCAGAGGACAGGGAGCAGGAGGCACTGAAGCTTTCTTT
CASRGQGAGGTEAFF
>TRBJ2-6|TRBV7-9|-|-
TGTGCCAGCAGCTTCCAGGGGGGAACTGGGGCCAACGTCCTGACTTTC
CASSFQGGTGANVLTF
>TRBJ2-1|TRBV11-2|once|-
TGTGCCAGCAGCTTTGAGTTTCAGGGCCGCAATGAGCAGTTCTTC
CASSFEFQGRNEQFF